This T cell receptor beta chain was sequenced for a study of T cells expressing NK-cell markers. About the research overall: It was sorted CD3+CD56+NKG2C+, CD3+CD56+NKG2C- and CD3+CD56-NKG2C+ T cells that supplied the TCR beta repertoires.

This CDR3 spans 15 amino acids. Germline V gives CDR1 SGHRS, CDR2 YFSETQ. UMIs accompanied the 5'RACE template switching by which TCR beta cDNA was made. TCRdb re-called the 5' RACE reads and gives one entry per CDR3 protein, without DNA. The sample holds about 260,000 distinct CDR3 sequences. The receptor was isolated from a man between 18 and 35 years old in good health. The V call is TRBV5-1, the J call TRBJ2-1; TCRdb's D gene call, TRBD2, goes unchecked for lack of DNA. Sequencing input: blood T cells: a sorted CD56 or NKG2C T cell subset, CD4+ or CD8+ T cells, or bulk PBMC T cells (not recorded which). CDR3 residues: CASSLVGDSIGEQFF.